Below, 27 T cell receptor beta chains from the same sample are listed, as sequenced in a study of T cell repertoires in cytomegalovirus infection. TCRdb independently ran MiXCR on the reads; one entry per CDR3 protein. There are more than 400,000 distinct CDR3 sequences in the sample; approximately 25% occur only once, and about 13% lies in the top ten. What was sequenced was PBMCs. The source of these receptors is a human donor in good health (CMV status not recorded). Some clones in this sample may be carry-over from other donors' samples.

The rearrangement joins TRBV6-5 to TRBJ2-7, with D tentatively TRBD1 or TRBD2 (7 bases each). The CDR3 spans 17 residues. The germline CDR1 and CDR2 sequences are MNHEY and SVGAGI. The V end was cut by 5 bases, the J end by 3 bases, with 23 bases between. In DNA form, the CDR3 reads TGTGCCAGCAGTGACAGGGTGATGGCTAGCGGACTCTACGAGCAGTACTTC. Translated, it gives CASSDRVMASGLYEQYF.

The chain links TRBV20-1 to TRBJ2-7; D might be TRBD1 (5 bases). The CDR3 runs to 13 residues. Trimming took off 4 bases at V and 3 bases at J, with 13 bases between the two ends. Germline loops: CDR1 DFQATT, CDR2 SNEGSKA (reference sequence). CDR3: CSAKGVSGYEQYF. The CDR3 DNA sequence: TGCAGTGCTAAAGGGGTTTCAGGCTACGAGCAGTACTTC.

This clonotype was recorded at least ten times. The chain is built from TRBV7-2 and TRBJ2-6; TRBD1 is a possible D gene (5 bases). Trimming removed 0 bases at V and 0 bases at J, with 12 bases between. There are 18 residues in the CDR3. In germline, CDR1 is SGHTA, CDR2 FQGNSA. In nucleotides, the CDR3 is TGTGCCAGCAGCTTAGCGGCTGGGGCAAGCTCTGGGGCCAACGTCCTGACTTTC. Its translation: CASSLAAGASSGANVLTF.

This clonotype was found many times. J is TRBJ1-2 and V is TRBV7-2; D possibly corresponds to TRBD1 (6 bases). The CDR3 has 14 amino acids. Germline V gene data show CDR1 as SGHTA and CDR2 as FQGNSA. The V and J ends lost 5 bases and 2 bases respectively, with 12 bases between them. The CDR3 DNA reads TGTGCCAGCAGCGACTACAGGGACAACTATGGCTACACCTTC. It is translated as CASSDYRDNYGYTF. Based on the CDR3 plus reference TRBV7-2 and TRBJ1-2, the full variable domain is GAGVSQSPSNKVTEKGKDVELRCDPISGHTALYWYRQSLGQGLEFLIYFQGNSAPDKSGLPSDRFSAERTGGSVSTLTIQRTQQEDSAVYLCASSDYRDNYGYTFGSGTRLTVV.

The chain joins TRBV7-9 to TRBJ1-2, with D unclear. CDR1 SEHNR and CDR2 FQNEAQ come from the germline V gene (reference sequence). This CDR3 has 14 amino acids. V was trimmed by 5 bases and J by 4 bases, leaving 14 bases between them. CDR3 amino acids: CASSKIQESYGYTF. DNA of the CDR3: TGTGCCAGCAGCAAAATCCAGGAGAGCTATGGCTACACCTTC.

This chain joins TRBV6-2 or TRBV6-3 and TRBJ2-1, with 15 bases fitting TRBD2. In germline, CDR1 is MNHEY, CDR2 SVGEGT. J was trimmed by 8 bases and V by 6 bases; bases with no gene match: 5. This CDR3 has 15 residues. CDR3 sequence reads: CASRWTSGRADEQFF. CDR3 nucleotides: TGTGCCAGCAGGTGGACTAGCGGGAGGGCCGATGAGCAGTTCTTC.

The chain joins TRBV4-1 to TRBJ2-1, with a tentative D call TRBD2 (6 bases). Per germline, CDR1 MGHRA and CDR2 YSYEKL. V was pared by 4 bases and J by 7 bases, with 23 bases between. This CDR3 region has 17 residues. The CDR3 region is CASSPGRGSGPRNEQFF. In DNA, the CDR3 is TGCGCCAGCAGCCCCGGGAGAGGTAGCGGTCCTCGGAATGAGCAGTTCTTC.

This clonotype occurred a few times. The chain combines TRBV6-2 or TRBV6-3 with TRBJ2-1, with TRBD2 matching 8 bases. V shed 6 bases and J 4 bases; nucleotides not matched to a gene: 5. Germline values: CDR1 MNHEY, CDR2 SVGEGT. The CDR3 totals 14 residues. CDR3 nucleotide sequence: TGTGCCAGCAGAGTACTAGCGGAGTACAATGAGCAGTTCTTC. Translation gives CASRVLAEYNEQFF.

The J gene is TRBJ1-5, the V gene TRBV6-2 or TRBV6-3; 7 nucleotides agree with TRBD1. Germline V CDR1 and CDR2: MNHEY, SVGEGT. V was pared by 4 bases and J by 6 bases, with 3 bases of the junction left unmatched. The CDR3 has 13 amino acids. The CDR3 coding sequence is TGTGCCAGCAGTTGGGGACAGTTTCAGCCCCAGCATTTT. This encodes CASSWGQFQPQHF.

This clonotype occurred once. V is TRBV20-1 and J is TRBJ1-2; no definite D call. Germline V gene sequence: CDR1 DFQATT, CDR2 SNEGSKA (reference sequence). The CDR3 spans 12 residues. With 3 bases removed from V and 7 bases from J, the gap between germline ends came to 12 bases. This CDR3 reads CSARGQFGGYTF. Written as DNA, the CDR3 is TGCAGTGCTAGGGGTCAGTTCGGTGGCTACACCTTC.

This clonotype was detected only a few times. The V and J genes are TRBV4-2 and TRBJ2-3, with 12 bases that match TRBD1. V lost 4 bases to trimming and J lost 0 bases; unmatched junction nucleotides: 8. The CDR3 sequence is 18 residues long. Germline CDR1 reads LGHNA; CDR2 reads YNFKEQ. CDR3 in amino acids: CASSPGQGAGSSTDTQYF. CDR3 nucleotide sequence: TGTGCCAGCAGCCCGGGACAGGGGGCTGGGAGTAGCACAGATACGCAGTATTTT.

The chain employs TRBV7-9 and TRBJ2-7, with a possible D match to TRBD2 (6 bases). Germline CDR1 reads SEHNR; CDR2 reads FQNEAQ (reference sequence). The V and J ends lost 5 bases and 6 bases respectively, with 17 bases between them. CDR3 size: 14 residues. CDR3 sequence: CASSPHGGSPEQYV. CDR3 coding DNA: TGTGCCAGCAGCCCCCATGGGGGGTCCCCCGAGCAGTACGTC.

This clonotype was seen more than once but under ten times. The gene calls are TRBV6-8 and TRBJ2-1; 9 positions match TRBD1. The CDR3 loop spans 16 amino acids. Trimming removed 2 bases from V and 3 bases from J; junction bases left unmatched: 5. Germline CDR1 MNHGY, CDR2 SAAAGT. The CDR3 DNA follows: TGTGCCAGCAGTTACCGGGGACAGGGCTACTACAATGAGCAGTTCTTC. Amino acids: CASSYRGQGYYNEQFF.

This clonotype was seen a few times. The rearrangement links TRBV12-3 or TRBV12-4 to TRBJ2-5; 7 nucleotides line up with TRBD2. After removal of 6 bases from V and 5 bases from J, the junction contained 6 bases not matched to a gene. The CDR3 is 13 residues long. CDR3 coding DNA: TGTGCCAGCAGGCCCCTAGCGGAGGAGACCCAGTACTTC. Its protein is CASRPLAEETQYF.

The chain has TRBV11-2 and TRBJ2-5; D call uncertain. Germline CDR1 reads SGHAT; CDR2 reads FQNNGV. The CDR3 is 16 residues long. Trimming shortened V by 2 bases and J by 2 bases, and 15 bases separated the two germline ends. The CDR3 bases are TGTGCCAGCAGCTTATTTACCGGAATCACACAAGAGACCCAGTACTTC. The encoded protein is CASSLFTGITQETQYF.

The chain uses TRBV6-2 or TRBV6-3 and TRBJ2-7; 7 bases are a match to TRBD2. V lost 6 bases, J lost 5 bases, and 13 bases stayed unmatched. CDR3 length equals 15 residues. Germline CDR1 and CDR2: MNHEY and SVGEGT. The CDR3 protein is CASRSTGGSSHEQYF. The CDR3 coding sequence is TGTGCCAGCAGATCGACTGGCGGGAGTAGTCACGAGCAGTACTTC.

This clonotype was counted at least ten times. DNA for the CDR3: TGTGCCAGCAGTACAGGGGTAGGCACTGAAGCTTTCTTT. This encodes CASSTGVGTEAFF. The chain couples TRBV7-2 to TRBJ1-1; TRBD1 agrees at 7 bases. The CDR3 covers 13 residues. From germline, CDR1 is SGHTA and CDR2 FQGNSA. V trimming: 6 bases; J trimming: 4 bases; junction bases outside the gene matches: 5.

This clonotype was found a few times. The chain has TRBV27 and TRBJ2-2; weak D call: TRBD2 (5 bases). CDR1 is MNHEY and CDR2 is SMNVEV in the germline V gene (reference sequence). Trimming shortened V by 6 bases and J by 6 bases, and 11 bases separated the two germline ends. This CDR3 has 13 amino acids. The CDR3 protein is CASRGEGAGELFF. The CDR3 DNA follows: TGTGCCAGCAGGGGAGAAGGAGCCGGGGAGCTGTTTTTT.

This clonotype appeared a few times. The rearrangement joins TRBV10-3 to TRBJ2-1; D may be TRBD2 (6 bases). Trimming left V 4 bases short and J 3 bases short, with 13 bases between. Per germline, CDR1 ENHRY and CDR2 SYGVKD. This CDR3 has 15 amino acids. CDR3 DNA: TGTGCCATCAGTGCTCGGGAGAGGGACTACAATGAGCAGTTCTTC. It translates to CAISARERDYNEQFF.

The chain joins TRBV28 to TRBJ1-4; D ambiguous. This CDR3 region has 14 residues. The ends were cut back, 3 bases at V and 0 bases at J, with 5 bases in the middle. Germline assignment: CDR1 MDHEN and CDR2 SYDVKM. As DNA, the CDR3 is TGTGCCAGCAGTTTGTGGACAACTAATGAAAAACTGTTTTTT. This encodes CASSLWTTNEKLFF.

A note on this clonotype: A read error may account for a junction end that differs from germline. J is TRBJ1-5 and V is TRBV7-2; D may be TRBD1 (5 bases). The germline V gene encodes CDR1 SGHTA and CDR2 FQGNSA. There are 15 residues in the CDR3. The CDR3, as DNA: TGTCCCAGCAGCTTAGTATGGGGGAGCAATCAGCCCCAGCATTTT. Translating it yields CPSSLVWGSNQPQHF.

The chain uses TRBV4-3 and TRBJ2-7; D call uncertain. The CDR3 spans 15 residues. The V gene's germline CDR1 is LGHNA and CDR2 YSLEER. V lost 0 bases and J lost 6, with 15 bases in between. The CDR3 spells CASSQDRGSFFEQYF. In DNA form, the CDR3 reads TGCGCCAGCAGCCAAGATCGCGGTAGCTTCTTCGAGCAGTACTTC.

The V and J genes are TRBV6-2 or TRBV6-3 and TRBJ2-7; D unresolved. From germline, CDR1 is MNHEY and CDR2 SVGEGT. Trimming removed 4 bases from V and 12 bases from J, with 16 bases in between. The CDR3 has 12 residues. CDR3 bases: TGTGCCAGCAGTTCCAACATCGCGTCCAGGTACTTC. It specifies CASSSNIASRYF.

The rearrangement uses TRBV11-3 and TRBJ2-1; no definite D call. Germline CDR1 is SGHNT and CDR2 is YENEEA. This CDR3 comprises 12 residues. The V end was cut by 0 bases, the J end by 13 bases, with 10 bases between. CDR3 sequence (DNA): TGTGCCAGCAGCTTAGACAGGCGGCACCAGTTCTTC. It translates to CASSLDRRHQFF.

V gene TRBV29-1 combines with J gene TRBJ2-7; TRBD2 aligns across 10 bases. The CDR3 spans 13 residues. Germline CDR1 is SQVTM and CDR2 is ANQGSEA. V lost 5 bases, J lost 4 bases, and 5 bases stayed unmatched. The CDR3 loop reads CSVRTSGAYEQYF. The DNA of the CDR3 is TGCAGCGTTCGGACTAGCGGAGCTTACGAGCAGTACTTC.

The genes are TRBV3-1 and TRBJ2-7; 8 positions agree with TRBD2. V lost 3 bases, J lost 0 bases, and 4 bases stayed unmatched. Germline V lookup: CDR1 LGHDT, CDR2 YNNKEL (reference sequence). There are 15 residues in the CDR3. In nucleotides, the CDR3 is TGTGCCAGCAGCCACCCCGGGACTAGCTCCTACGAGCAGTACTTC. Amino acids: CASSHPGTSSYEQYF.

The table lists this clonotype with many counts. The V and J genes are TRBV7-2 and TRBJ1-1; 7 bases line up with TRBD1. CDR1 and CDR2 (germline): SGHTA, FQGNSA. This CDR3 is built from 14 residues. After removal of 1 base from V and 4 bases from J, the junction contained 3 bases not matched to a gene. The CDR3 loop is CASSLVTGTTEAFF. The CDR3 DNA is TGTGCCAGCAGCTTAGTGACAGGGACCACTGAAGCTTTCTTT. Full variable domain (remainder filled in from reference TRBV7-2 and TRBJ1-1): GAGVSQSPSNKVTEKGKDVELRCDPISGHTALYWYRQSLGQGLEFLIYFQGNSAPDKSGLPSDRFSAERTGGSVSTLTIQRTQQEDSAVYLCASSLVTGTTEAFFGQGTRLTVV.